The 25 T cell receptor beta chains in this list originate from one sample, sequenced in a study of blood T cells in healthy people across ages. The second PCR ran about 6 to 11 cycles with a sample-barcoded 5' primer and J-beta primers. A single record per CDR3 protein comes from TCRdb applying MiXCR to the 5' RACE reads. Of about 1.8 million distinct CDR3 sequences detected, roughly 49% appear once; the ten largest clones hold 2.1%. The specimen was blood. Receptors were obtained from a middle-aged woman in good health.

The chain joins TRBV2 to TRBJ1-1; no firm D call. Trimming removed 9 bases from V and 6 bases from J, with 14 bases in between. Germline V lookup: CDR1 SNHLY, CDR2 FYNNEI. This CDR3 contains 12 residues. CDR3 region: CASKRSGSEAFF. The CDR3 bases are TGTGCCAGTAAACGTTCGGGCTCTGAAGCTTTCTTT.

The chain has TRBV27 and TRBJ1-2; D is perhaps TRBD1 (6 bases). Trimming stripped 3 bases from V and 4 bases from J, with 12 bases between. CDR3 size: 14 residues. Germline V lookup: CDR1 MNHEY, CDR2 SMNVEV (reference sequence). CDR3 sequence reads: CASSFQGNSYGYTF. DNA for the CDR3: TGTGCCAGCAGTTTTCAGGGGAATTCCTATGGCTACACCTTC.

The chain has TRBV24-1 and TRBJ2-3; weak D call: TRBD1 (5 bases). This CDR3 spans 15 amino acids. Germline CDR1 and CDR2: KGHDR and SFDVKD. Trimming shortened V by 8 bases and J by 1 base, and 15 bases separated the two germline ends. The CDR3 is CATKSDRAGTDTQYF. The CDR3 nucleotides are TGTGCCACCAAGAGTGACAGAGCTGGCACAGATACGCAGTATTTT.

The chain couples TRBV7-2 to TRBJ1-2; D is unclear. Trimming pared 2 bases from V and 4 bases from J, leaving 11 bases between. CDR1 and CDR2 (germline): SGHTA, FQGNSA. The CDR3 is made up of 14 amino acids. The CDR3, as DNA: TGTGCCAGCAGCTTATCCGGCAGCCCCTATGGCTACACCTTC. It specifies CASSLSGSPYGYTF.

The chain couples TRBV28 to TRBJ1-2; 9 positions match TRBD1. The V segment lost 7 bases and the J segment 7 bases; nucleotides outside the gene matches: 4. The CDR3 is 12 amino acids. The germline V gene encodes CDR1 MDHEN and CDR2 SYDVKM. The DNA for the CDR3 is TGTGCCAGCAACCTACAGGGGGCTGGCTACACCTTC. It is translated as CASNLQGAGYTF.

A few counts support this clonotype. J is TRBJ2-5 and V is TRBV29-1; weak D call: TRBD1 (6 bases). V was clipped by 1 base and J by 4 bases, with 13 bases between them. This CDR3 spans 14 amino acids. Germline assignment: CDR1 SQVTM and CDR2 ANQGSEA. This chain's CDR3 is CSVEVGWGRETQYF. The CDR3 DNA reads as TGCAGCGTTGAAGTCGGATGGGGGCGAGAGACCCAGTACTTC.

The chain recombines TRBV20-1 with TRBJ2-4; tentatively, D is TRBD1 (6 bases). Germline loops: CDR1 DFQATT, CDR2 SNEGSKA (reference sequence). The CDR3 is 13 amino acids. V was trimmed by 6 bases and J by 6 bases, leaving 15 bases between them. CDR3 sequence: CSANHRDPNIQYF. The CDR3 nucleotides read TGCAGTGCCAATCACAGGGATCCAAACATTCAGTACTTC.

This clonotype was counted a single time. The chain recombines TRBV6-2 or TRBV6-3 with TRBJ2-1; D uncertain. The CDR3 consists of 15 residues. Germline CDR1 MNHEY, CDR2 SVGEGT. V lost 6 bases and J lost 7, with 19 bases in between. The CDR3 DNA reads TGTGCCAGCAGACCCCCCGATTTGTCCCAGAATGAGCAGTTCTTC. This codes for CASRPPDLSQNEQFF.

Only a few counts were recorded for this clonotype. The chain is built from TRBV6-6 and TRBJ2-6; 9 positions match TRBD2. The CDR3 contains 16 residues. Germline V gene sequence: CDR1 MNHNY, CDR2 SVGAGI (reference sequence). V trimming: 7 bases; J trimming: 0 bases; junction bases outside the gene matches: 4. The DNA for the CDR3 is TGTGCCAGCAAGACTAGCGGTGACTCTGGGGCCAACGTCCTGACTTTC. Protein product: CASKTSGDSGANVLTF.

This chain uses TRBV4-1 with TRBJ1-1, with 7 positions matching TRBD1. The germline CDR1 and CDR2 sequences are MGHRA and YSYEKL. The V segment lost 4 bases and the J segment 1 base; nucleotides outside the gene matches: 9. The CDR3 contains 16 residues. The CDR3 nucleotides read TGCGCCAGCAGCCCATACAGGGGAGGGGAGAACACTGAAGCTTTCTTT. This sequence encodes CASSPYRGGENTEAFF.

This chain links TRBV6-2 or TRBV6-3 with TRBJ2-5; D not resolved. V lost 7 bases and J 5 bases, leaving 17 bases between the germline ends. Germline CDR1 and CDR2: MNHEY and SVGEGT. CDR3 length: 14 amino acids. CDR3 bases: TGTGCCAGCATTATGAAGATAGTACGGGAGACCCAGTACTTC. It specifies CASIMKIVRETQYF.

This clonotype has a handful of counts. This chain joins TRBV7-8 and TRBJ1-5, with a tentative D call TRBD1 (5 bases). There are 15 residues in the CDR3. Looked up from germline, CDR1 is SGHVS and CDR2 is FQNEAQ. Between the trimmed V and J ends, which lost 3 bases and 1 base, there was a span of 10 bases. The DNA for the CDR3 is TGTGCCAGCAGCTTGAATCGACAGAGCAATCAGCCCCAGCATTTT. Translation gives CASSLNRQSNQPQHF. Full variable domain (rest looked up from reference TRBV7-8 and TRBJ1-5): GAGVSQSPRYKVAKRGQDVALRCDPISGHVSLFWYQQALGQGPEFLTYFQNEAQLDKSGLPSDRFFAERPEGSVSTLKIQRTQQEDSAVYLCASSLNRQSNQPQHFGDGTRLSIL.

V gene TRBV12-3 or TRBV12-4 combines with J gene TRBJ1-2, with no clear D. The V end lost 5 bases, the J end lost 5 bases, and 15 bases lay between the germline ends. This CDR3 region has 14 residues. In DNA form, the CDR3 reads TGTGCCAGCAGTGAGCGCGGGGAATATTATGGCTACACCTTC. Its translation: CASSERGEYYGYTF.

The rearrangement joins TRBV6-5 to TRBJ2-7; maybe TRBD2 (5 bases). Deletions cut 7 bases from V and 8 bases from J, with 18 bases between. The CDR3 is 13 residues long. Germline V gene sequence: CDR1 MNHEY, CDR2 SVGAGI. The CDR3 nucleotides are TGTGCCAGCAAACGACTCGGGGTCGACCAGCAGTACTTC. Amino acid sequence: CASKRLGVDQQYF.

This clonotype was seen a few times. The chain combines TRBV7-9 with TRBJ2-4, with 7 bases fitting TRBD1. The end of the DNA is better explained by TRBJ2-7, so the J call may be wrong. The CDR3 is 15 amino acids. Per germline, CDR1 SEHNR and CDR2 FQNEAQ (reference sequence). The CDR3 is CASTPPDRVGYEQYF. In DNA form, the CDR3 reads TGTGCCAGTACACCGCCCGACAGGGTAGGTTACGAGCAGTACTTC.

This clonotype came up a few times. Here the CDR3 DNA reads TGTGCCAGCAGTCCCCCCGGGGTAGTTAACTATGGCTACACCTTC. Encoded protein: CASSPPGVVNYGYTF. J is TRBJ1-2 and V is TRBV6-6; D is unclear. Germline CDR1 reads MNHNY; CDR2 reads SVGAGI (reference sequence). V gave up 5 bases and J gave up 1 base, with 14 bases separating them. This CDR3 has 15 residues.

J is TRBJ1-2 and V is TRBV9, with unresolved D. CDR1 SGDLS and CDR2 YYNGEE come from the germline V gene. V was pared by 5 bases and J by 4 bases, with 18 bases between. There are 15 residues in the CDR3. CDR3 loop: CASSGRHSGPYGYTF. As DNA, the CDR3 is TGTGCCAGCAGTGGGCGGCATTCTGGGCCCTATGGCTACACCTTC.

This clonotype came up a few times. CDR3 sequence (DNA): TGTGCCAGCAGCCAAGTTGAGGGGGTAGAGAATGAGCAGTTCTTC. This codes for CASSQVEGVENEQFF. The chain recombines TRBV4-2 with TRBJ2-1, with D perhaps TRBD1 (6 bases). V dropped 1 base and J dropped 7 bases, with 14 bases sitting between them. The CDR3 sequence is 15 residues long. The germline V gene encodes CDR1 LGHNA and CDR2 YNFKEQ.

This clonotype was detected once. The rearrangement uses TRBV7-2 and TRBJ1-5; unclear D gene. V was shortened by 5 bases and J by 0 bases, with 14 bases between the two germline ends. The germline gives CDR1 SGHTA, CDR2 FQGNSA. The CDR3 is 16 residues long. The CDR3: CASSPPGGISNQPQHF. CDR3 in DNA: TGTGCCAGCAGCCCTCCCGGAGGAATTAGCAATCAGCCCCAGCATTTT.

V is TRBV24-1 and J is TRBJ2-1; a weak D match, TRBD2 (5 bases). The length of the CDR3 is 14 residues. CDR1 KGHDR and CDR2 SFDVKD come from the germline V gene. With 5 bases removed from V and 10 bases from J, the gap between germline ends came to 17 bases. CDR3: CATSVTTTKAEQFF. The DNA for the CDR3 is TGTGCCACCAGTGTCACGACTACCAAGGCAGAGCAGTTCTTC.

This sequence joins TRBV5-6 and TRBJ2-3; 7 nucleotides match TRBD2. CDR3 length: 14 amino acids. The V gene end was trimmed by 7 bases and the J gene end by 7 bases; junction bases not matched to a gene: 12. Germline V CDR1 and CDR2: SGHDT, YYEEEE. This chain's CDR3 is CASAQRGPQNTQYF. CDR3 nucleotide sequence: TGTGCCAGCGCCCAGCGGGGCCCGCAAAATACGCAGTATTTT. Looking up the rest from reference TRBV5-6 and TRBJ2-3 gives the full variable domain: DAGVTQSPTHLIKTRGQQVTLRCSPKSGHDTVSWYQQALGQGPQFIFQYYEEEERQRGNFPDRFSGHQFPNYSSELNVNALLLGDSALYLCASAQRGPQNTQYFGPGTRLTVL.

The V gene is TRBV12-3 or TRBV12-4, the J gene TRBJ2-6; TRBD2 is a possible D gene (6 bases). CDR3 length: 18 amino acids. V lost 7 bases, J lost 0 bases, and 19 bases lay in between. CDR3 sequence reads: CASTSVVAGYSGANVLTF. The CDR3 nucleotides read TGTGCCAGCACCTCTGTGGTGGCGGGGTACTCTGGGGCCAACGTCCTGACTTTC.

The chain is built from TRBV5-1 and TRBJ2-3; 10 positions agree with TRBD2. The CDR3 loop spans 14 amino acids. V shed 2 bases, J shed 8 bases, and the junction held 5 bases outside the gene matches. The germline V gene has CDR1 SGHRS and CDR2 YFSETQ. CDR3: CASSFSGGIGTQYF. The CDR3 DNA follows: TGCGCCAGCAGCTTTAGCGGGGGGATAGGTACGCAGTATTTT.

The chain is built from TRBV11-2 and TRBJ2-7; D is unclear. CDR3 length: 11 residues. Trimming shortened V by 0 bases and J by 9 bases, and 6 bases separated the two germline ends. Germline lookup yields CDR1 SGHAT and CDR2 FQNNGV. The CDR3 nucleotides are TGTGCCAGCAGCTTAGATACGGGGCAGTACTTC. It translates to CASSLDTGQYF.

This chain connects TRBV6-5 to TRBJ2-3, with 9 bases lining up with TRBD2. Germline trimming cut 6 bases from V and 4 bases from J; bases unmatched to any gene: 11. Germline V gives CDR1 MNHEY, CDR2 SVGAGI. This CDR3 region has 16 residues. The CDR3, as DNA: TGTGCCAGCAGAGCCCTCCGTGCGGGAGGGGCAGATACGCAGTATTTT. Amino acid sequence: CASRALRAGGADTQYF.